The source of this T cell receptor (beta chain) is a study of a mutant IDH1 vaccine in newly diagnosed glioma. Looking at the study overall: Patients began vaccination 4-6 weeks after radiotherapy alone, or with temozolomide cycles. Previous treatment comprised radiotherapy, temozolomide, or both, mostly both.

Assay used: immunoSEQ multiplex PCR; TCRdb lists only in-frame clones, some missing. The table lists 50,000 to 70,000 clones, around 84% of them singletons. Concerning this clone itself: No antigen is known for it.

Time point described: week 35, safety follow-up. Vaccine doses each comprised 300 ug of mutant IDH1 20-mer peptide, with topical imiquimod. Donors had new IDH1-mutant astrocytomas of WHO grade 3 or 4 (ATRX-lost). Germline assignment: CDR1 WNHNN and CDR2 SYGVQD (reference sequence). The CDR3 has 16 residues. V lost 0 bases and J 4 bases, leaving 13 bases between the germline ends. The receptor was derived from a man aged 30 to 39 with glioma. The chain employs TRBV10-1 and TRBJ2-1, with D unclear. The sequenced sample was PBMCs, obtained from a glioma patient whose treatment included an IDH1 peptide vaccine. The chain's CDR3 is CASSESTVLPYNEQFF. CDR3 bases: TGCGCCAGCAGTGAGTCCACAGTGCTGCCATACAATGAGCAGTTCTTC.